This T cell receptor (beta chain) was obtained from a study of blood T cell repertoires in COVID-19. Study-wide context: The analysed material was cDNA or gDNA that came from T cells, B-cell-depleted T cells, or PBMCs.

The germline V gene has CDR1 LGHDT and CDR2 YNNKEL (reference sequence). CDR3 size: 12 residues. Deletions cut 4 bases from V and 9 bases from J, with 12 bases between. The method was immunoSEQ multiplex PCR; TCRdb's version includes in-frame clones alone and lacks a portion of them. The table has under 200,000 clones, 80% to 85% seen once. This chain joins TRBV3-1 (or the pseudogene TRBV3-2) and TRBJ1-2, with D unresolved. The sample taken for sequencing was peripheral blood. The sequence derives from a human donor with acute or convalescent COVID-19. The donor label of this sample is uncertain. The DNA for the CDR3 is TGTGCCAGCAGCCCGCATCGGGGTCGCTACACCTTC. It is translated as CASSPHRGRYTF.